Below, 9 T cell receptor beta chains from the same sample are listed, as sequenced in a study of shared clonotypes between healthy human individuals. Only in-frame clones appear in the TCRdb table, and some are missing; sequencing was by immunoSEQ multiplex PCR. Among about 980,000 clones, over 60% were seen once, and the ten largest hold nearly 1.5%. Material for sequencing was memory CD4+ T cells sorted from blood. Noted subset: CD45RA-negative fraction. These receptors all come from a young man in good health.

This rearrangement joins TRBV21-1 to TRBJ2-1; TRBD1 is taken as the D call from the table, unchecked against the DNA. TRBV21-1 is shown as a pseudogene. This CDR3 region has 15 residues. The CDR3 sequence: CASGRDRDQNNEQFF. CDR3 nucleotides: TGTGCCAGCGGCAGGGACAGGGACCAAAACAATGAGCAGTTCTTC.

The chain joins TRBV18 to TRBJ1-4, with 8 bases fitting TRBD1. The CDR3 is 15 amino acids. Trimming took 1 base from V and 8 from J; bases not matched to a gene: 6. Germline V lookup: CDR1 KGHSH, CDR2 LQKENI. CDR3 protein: CASSPQGTGPEKLFF. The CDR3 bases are TGTGCCAGCTCACCACAAGGGACAGGTCCGGAAAAACTGTTTTTT. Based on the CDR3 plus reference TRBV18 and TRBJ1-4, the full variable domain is NAGVMQNPRHLVRRRGQEARLRCSPMKGHSHVYWYRQLPEEGLKFMVYLQKENIIDESGMPKERFSAEFPKEGPSILRIQQVVRGDSAAYFCASSPQGTGPEKLFFGSGTQLSVL.

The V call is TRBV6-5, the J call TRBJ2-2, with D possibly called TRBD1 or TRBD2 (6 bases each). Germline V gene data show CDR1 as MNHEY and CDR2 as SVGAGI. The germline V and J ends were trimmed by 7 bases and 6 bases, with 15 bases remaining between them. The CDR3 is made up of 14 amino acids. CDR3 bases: TGTGCCAGCACCCGTTGGGGGGCCTCCGGGGAGCTGTTTTTT. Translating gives CASTRWGASGELFF.

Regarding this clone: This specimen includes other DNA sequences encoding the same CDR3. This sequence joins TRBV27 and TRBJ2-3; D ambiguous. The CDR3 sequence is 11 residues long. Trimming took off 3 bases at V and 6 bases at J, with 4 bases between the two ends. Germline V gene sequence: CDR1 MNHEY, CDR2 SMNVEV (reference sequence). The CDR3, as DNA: TGTGCCAGCAGTTTGGGCGATACGCAGTATTTT. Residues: CASSLGDTQYF.

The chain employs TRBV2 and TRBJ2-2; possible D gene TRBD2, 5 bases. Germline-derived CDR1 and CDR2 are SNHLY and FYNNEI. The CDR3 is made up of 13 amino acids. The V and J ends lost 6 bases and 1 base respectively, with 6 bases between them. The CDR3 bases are TGTGCCAGCAGGGGAGTGAACACCGGGGAGCTGTTTTTT. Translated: CASRGVNTGELFF.

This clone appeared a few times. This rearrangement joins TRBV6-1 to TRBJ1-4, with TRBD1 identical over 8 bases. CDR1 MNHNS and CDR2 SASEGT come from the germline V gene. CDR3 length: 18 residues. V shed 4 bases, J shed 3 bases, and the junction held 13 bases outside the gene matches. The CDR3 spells CASSGGTGLWGANEKLFF. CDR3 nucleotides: TGTGCCAGCAGTGGAGGGACAGGCTTGTGGGGTGCTAATGAAAAACTGTTTTTT.

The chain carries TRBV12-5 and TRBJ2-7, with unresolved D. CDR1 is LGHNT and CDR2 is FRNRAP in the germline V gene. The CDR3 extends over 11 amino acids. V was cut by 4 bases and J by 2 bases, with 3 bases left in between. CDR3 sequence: CASGSPYEQYF. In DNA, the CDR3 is TGTGCTAGTGGTTCCCCCTACGAGCAGTACTTC.

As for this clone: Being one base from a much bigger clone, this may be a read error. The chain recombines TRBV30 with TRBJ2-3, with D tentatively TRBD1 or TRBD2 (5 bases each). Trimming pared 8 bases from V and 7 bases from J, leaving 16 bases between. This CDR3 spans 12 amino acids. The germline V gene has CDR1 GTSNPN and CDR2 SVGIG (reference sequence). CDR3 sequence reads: CAREKGANTQYF. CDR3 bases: TGTGCCCGGGAAAAAGGGGCGAATACGCAGTATTTT.

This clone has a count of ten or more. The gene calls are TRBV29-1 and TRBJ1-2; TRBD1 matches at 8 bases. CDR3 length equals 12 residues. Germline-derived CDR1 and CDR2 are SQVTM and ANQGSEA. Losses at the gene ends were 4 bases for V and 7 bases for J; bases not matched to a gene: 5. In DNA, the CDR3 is TGCAGCGTTGTTACAGGGGGAGCTGGCTACACCTTC. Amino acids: CSVVTGGAGYTF.